The sequence of this TCR beta chain was determined in a study of blood T cell repertoires in COVID-19. The CDR3 totals 15 residues. Looked up from germline, CDR1 is LNHDA and CDR2 is SQIVND (reference sequence). With V trimmed by 6 bases and J by 2 bases, 8 bases remained unmatched. Clones were read by immunoSEQ multiplex PCR, and TCRdb kept only the in-frame ones, dropping some. The profile shows about 160,000 clones, more than 70% of them singletons. The material sequenced was peripheral blood. The TCR sequence derives from a man aged 55 to 70 with acute or convalescent COVID-19. V and J are TRBV19 and TRBJ1-1; 8 bases fit TRBD1. In DNA, the CDR3 is TGTGCCAGTAGCCAGTACGGACAGGGCAACACTGAAGCTTTCTTT. Its translation: CASSQYGQGNTEAFF. Together with reference TRBV19 and TRBJ1-1, the CDR3 gives the full variable domain: DGGITQSPKYLFRKEGQNVTLSCEQNLNHDAMYWYRQDPGQGLRLIYYSQIVNDFQKGDIAEGYSVSREKKESFPLTVTSAQKNPTAFYLCASSQYGQGNTEAFFGQGTRLTVV.